Following are 18 T cell receptor beta chains from one sample sequenced in a study of technical replicates of blood from several donors. Method: immunoSEQ multiplex PCR; TCRdb's copy keeps in-frame clones and lacks some. Counted here are about 85,000 clones, about 94% occurring once; the ten biggest clones make up under 0.3%. The sample was T cells isolated from PBMCs. The receptors derive from a human donor in good health.

The chain employs TRBV5-1 and TRBJ1-1; TRBD1 might be the D (5 bases). Trimming removed 3 bases from V and 4 bases from J, with 16 bases in between. The CDR3 has 15 residues. Germline loops: CDR1 SGHRS, CDR2 YFSETQ. The CDR3 bases are TGCGCCAGCAGCTATATTTTTGGGGCCGGCACTGAAGCTTTCTTT. This sequence encodes CASSYIFGAGTEAFF.

About this clone: One end of the junction varies from germline; a read error may be responsible. This sequence joins TRBV7-7 and TRBJ2-7; D might be TRBD2 (6 bases). CDR3 length equals 15 residues. Germline-derived CDR1 and CDR2 are SSHAT and FNYEAQ (reference sequence). The CDR3 nucleotides are TGTGCTAGCAGCTTAGAAGGTGGAGGGAAAGGCGAGCAGTACTTC. This sequence encodes CASSLEGGGKGEQYF.

V gene TRBV4-1 combines with J gene TRBJ1-6; no clear D gene. The germline gives CDR1 MGHRA, CDR2 YSYEKL. The V end was cut by 1 base, the J end by 7 bases, with 8 bases between. There are 14 residues in the CDR3. The CDR3 sequence is CASSQGPRNSPLHF. The DNA for the CDR3 is TGCGCCAGCAGCCAAGGTCCCCGGAATTCACCCCTCCACTTT.

V is TRBV9 and J is TRBJ2-1; D possibly corresponds to TRBD1 (5 bases). Germline lookup yields CDR1 SGDLS and CDR2 YYNGEE. This CDR3 contains 14 residues. With 0 bases removed from V and 6 bases from J, the gap between germline ends came to 10 bases. The CDR3 sequence: CASSVARQGNEQFF. The CDR3 DNA reads as TGTGCCAGCAGCGTAGCGCGGCAGGGCAATGAGCAGTTCTTC.

The V and J genes are TRBV11-3 and TRBJ1-1; weak D call: TRBD1 (5 bases). V was pared by 5 bases and J by 0 bases, with 13 bases between. This CDR3 comprises 15 residues. The germline CDR1 and CDR2 sequences are SGHNT and YENEEA. The CDR3 sequence is CASSSGAGVNTEAFF. For the CDR3, the DNA is TGTGCCAGCAGCAGTGGGGCGGGGGTGAACACTGAAGCTTTCTTT.

The chain carries TRBV6-1 and TRBJ1-2; perhaps TRBD1 as D (5 bases). This CDR3 region has 14 residues. The V end lost 6 bases, the J end lost 0 bases, and 11 bases lay between the germline ends. CDR1 and CDR2 (germline): MNHNS, SASEGT. Here the CDR3 reads CASRTDRSNYGYTF. The DNA for the CDR3 is TGTGCCAGCAGGACAGACCGTTCTAACTATGGCTACACCTTC.

This clone appeared once. J is TRBJ2-1 and V is TRBV6-6; 10 positions match TRBD2. Germline V gene sequence: CDR1 MNHNY, CDR2 SVGAGI (reference sequence). J lost 1 base, V lost 4 bases, and 1 base had no gene match. The CDR3 is 15 residues long. In DNA, the CDR3 is TGTGCCAGCAGTTTACTAGCGGGGTCCTACAATGAGCAGTTCTTC. Translated: CASSLLAGSYNEQFF.

The V gene is TRBV6-5, the J gene TRBJ2-7; D may be TRBD1 (6 bases). The CDR3 has 13 residues. V was clipped by 6 bases and J by 1 base, with 10 bases between them. Germline values: CDR1 MNHEY, CDR2 SVGAGI. The CDR3 here is CASREDSSYEQYF. The CDR3 nucleotides read TGTGCCAGCAGGGAGGACAGTTCCTACGAGCAGTACTTC.

The CDR3 protein is CSVFQAYEQYF. CDR3 in DNA: TGCAGCGTTTTTCAGGCCTACGAGCAGTACTTC. The gene calls are TRBV29-1 and TRBJ2-7; D is unresolved. V was clipped by 5 bases and J by 2 bases, with 7 bases between them. The CDR3 has 11 amino acids. Germline V CDR1 and CDR2: SQVTM, ANQGSEA.

The chain combines TRBV7-2 with TRBJ2-1; 7 bases map to TRBD2. Germline values: CDR1 SGHTA, CDR2 FQGNSA. The junction had 7 bases not matched to a gene; V was cut back by 1 base and J by 1 base. The CDR3 runs 17 residues. The CDR3 nucleotides are TGTGCCAGCAGCTTAGTAAGTCAGCGGGGTTCCTACAATGAGCAGTTCTTC. Its translation: CASSLVSQRGSYNEQFF.

This clone was observed once. The rearrangement uses TRBV10-2 and TRBJ1-5, with 10 bases aligning to TRBD1. V was clipped by 5 bases and J by 5 bases; unmatched bases: 21. The CDR3 length is 20 residues. Germline CDR1 is WSHSY and CDR2 is SAAADI. CDR3 loop: CASSRMRVYNRDRGYQPQHF. In nucleotides, the CDR3 is TGCGCCAGCAGTCGAATGCGGGTGTATAACCGGGACAGGGGATATCAGCCCCAGCATTTT.

This clone was counted once. This CDR3 is also generated by other DNA sequences in the sample. This chain uses TRBV5-1 with TRBJ2-3; possible D gene TRBD1, 5 bases. Germline V lookup: CDR1 SGHRS, CDR2 YFSETQ. V was shortened by 0 bases and J by 3 bases, with 5 bases between the two germline ends. The CDR3 is made up of 13 amino acids. CDR3 sequence reads: CASSLEGTDTQYF. The CDR3 region has the DNA TGCGCCAGCAGCTTGGAGGGGACAGATACGCAGTATTTT.

The chain has TRBV11-2 and TRBJ1-2; the D gene is possibly TRBD1 (5 bases). The germline V gene has CDR1 SGHAT and CDR2 FQNNGV. The CDR3 is 15 amino acids. Trimming pared 5 bases from V and 7 bases from J, leaving 20 bases between. The CDR3 region has the DNA TGTGCCAGCAGCAAACCGACAGTGACCAGGTTTGGCTACACCTTC. Translation gives CASSKPTVTRFGYTF.

The V call is TRBV25-1, the J call TRBJ1-2; possible D gene TRBD1, 5 bases. Trimming shortened V by 1 base and J by 8 bases, and 17 bases separated the two germline ends. The CDR3 length is 15 residues. CDR1 is MGHDK, CDR2 SYGVNS, per germline. CDR3 sequence: CASSESGVYTIGYTF. In nucleotides, the CDR3 is TGTGCCAGCAGTGAATCGGGGGTTTATACAATCGGCTACACCTTC.

The chain links TRBV5-4 to TRBJ2-2; D is possibly TRBD1 (5 bases). Germline CDR1 reads SGHNT; CDR2 reads YYREEE (reference sequence). Trimming shortened V by 0 bases and J by 2 bases, and 8 bases separated the two germline ends. The CDR3 covers 15 residues. The DNA of the CDR3 is TGTGCCAGCAGCTTGGATCAGGGTAACACCGGGGAGCTGTTTTTT. This translates into CASSLDQGNTGELFF.

This clone was counted a single time. The V gene is TRBV28, the J gene TRBJ1-4, with a possible D match to TRBD1 (5 bases). The CDR3 contains 14 residues. The germline V gene encodes CDR1 MDHEN and CDR2 SYDVKM. Trimming took off 5 bases at V and 7 bases at J, with 14 bases between the two ends. CDR3 in amino acids: CASSRGGYGEKLFF. Here the CDR3 DNA reads TGTGCCAGCAGTCGGGGGGGGTATGGTGAAAAACTGTTTTTT.

The chain links TRBV28 to TRBJ2-3, with 8 bases identical to TRBD2. Trimming removed 8 bases from V and 0 bases from J; junction bases left unmatched: 7. Germline values: CDR1 MDHEN, CDR2 SYDVKM. The CDR3 extends over 15 amino acids. The CDR3 protein is CASERGGASTDTQYF. As DNA, the CDR3 is TGTGCCAGCGAACGGGGGGGAGCTAGCACAGATACGCAGTATTTT.

The chain carries TRBV2 and TRBJ1-6; 10 nucleotides match TRBD1. CDR3 length equals 15 residues. Trimming took 8 bases from V and 5 from J; bases not matched to a gene: 6. CDR1 and CDR2 from the germline V gene are SNHLY and FYNNEI. The CDR3 DNA reads TGTGCCAGCGAATACGACAGGGGGCATAATTCACCCCTCCACTTT. Its protein product is CASEYDRGHNSPLHF.